The present T cell receptor beta chain was sequenced within a study of blood T cells in healthy people across ages. The CDR3 loop spans 15 amino acids. Germline values: CDR1 MDHEN, CDR2 SYDVKM. J gave up 4 bases and V 6 bases, and 8 bases lay outside the gene matches. Alongside a J-beta primer mix, a sample-barcoded 5' primer served in a second PCR lasting roughly 6 to 11 cycles. TCRdb passed the 5' RACE reads through MiXCR, listing each CDR3 protein once. In the table there are 750,000 to 1,000,000 distinct CDR3 sequences, around 29% of which are singletons. The sample also formed part of further work on T cells of mothers and their children.

The receptor comes from a woman aged 40 to 49 in good health. This chain links TRBV28 with TRBJ2-3; the match to TRBD1 covers 9 bases. Sequenced material: blood. CDR3 coding DNA: TGTGCCAGCAGGTTACTGGACAGGGGACCAGATACGCAGTATTTT. Translated, it gives CASRLLDRGPDTQYF. The full variable domain, with the rest looked up from reference TRBV28 and TRBJ2-3, is DVKVTQSSRYLVKRTGEKVFLECVQDMDHENMFWYRQDPGLGLRLIYFSYDVKMKEKGDIPEGYSVSREKKERFSLILESASTNQTSMYLCASRLLDRGPDTQYFGPGTRLTVL.